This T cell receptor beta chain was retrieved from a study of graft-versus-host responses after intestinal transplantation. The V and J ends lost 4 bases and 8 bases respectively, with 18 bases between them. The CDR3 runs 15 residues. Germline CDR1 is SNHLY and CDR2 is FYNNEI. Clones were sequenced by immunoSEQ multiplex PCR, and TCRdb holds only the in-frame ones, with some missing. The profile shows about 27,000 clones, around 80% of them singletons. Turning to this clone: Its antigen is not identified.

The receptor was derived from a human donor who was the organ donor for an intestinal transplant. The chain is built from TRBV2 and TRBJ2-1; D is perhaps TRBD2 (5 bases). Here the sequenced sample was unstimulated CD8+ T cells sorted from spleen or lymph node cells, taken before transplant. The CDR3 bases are TGTGCCAGCAGTGCCTTCCGAGGGCCTAGGGATGAGCAGTTCTTC. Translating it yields CASSAFRGPRDEQFF.